The clone carrying this TCR beta chain was counted ten times or more. The antigen remains unidentified. Trimming at V came to 6 bases and at J to 1 base, leaving 4 bases not matched to a gene. This CDR3 region has 15 residues. From germline, CDR1 is MNHNS and CDR2 SASEGT. The data stem from a study of T cells in Graves' hyperthyroidism and ophthalmopathy. Study outcomes and limitations: Ophthalmopathy and stable hyperthyroidism were separated by a 13 V-J model.

The CDR3 regions of TCR beta were amplified from RNA transcripts. The study used the HTBI primer set for a first-round RT-PCR of the TCR CDR3. One entry per CDR3 protein, called by TCRdb with MiXCR from the multiplex PCR reads. In the table there are hundreds of thousands of distinct CDR3 sequences, 13% to 15% of which are singletons. Sequenced: blood. The rearrangement links TRBV6-1 to TRBJ2-3; 10 nucleotides align to TRBD1. The sequence came from a woman between 45 and 65 years old with Graves' ophthalmopathy. CDR3 bases: TGTGCCAGCAGATCTGACAGGGGGCGCACAGATACGCAGTATTTT. It encodes CASRSDRGRTDTQYF.